This is a list of T cell receptor beta chains from one sample in a study of cytomegalovirus exposure and HLA in healthy donors. Clones were sequenced by immunoSEQ multiplex PCR, and TCRdb holds only the in-frame ones, with some missing. This sample carries 99,000 or so clones, roughly 79% of them seen once, and the ten largest clones take approximately 5.1%. Sequenced input: PBMCs. Receptor source: a male donor in good health and CMV-seronegative. The CDR3 runs from the conserved cysteine through the conserved F or W. Each record gives: J gene, D gene, V gene, clone size, CDR3 protein, CDR3 DNA. A D gene is named only where the DNA matches it firmly. Where a row states a size, it is once, few, many or the class of an expanded clone; other rows omit it.

>TRBJ1-1|TRBD1|TRBV25-1|NA
CASSETGINTEAFF
TGTGCCAGCAGTGAGACAGGGATCAACACTGAAGCTTTCTTT
>TRBJ1-1|TRBD1|TRBV5-1|NA
CASSEGSTGGAGTEAFF
TGCGCCAGCAGCGAGGGGTCGACAGGGGGCGCGGGCACTGAAGCTTTCTTT
>TRBJ2-2|NA|TRBV4-1|few
CASSELSGTGELFF
TGCGCCAGCAGCGAACTTTCGGGAACCGGGGAGCTGTTTTTT
>TRBJ2-7|NA|TRBV6-1|NA
CASSEVGRKSYEQYF
TGTGCCAGCAGTGAAGTTGGCCGCAAGTCCTACGAGCAGTACTTC
>TRBJ2-1|TRBD1|TRBV18|once
CASSPAPHRGTYNEQFF
TGTGCCAGCTCACCTGCCCCCCACAGGGGGACCTACAATGAGCAGTTCTTC
>TRBJ1-5|TRBD1|TRBV6-6|few
CASTDRGGNQPQHF
TGTGCCAGCACCGACAGGGGCGGGAATCAGCCCCAGCATTTT
>TRBJ2-3|TRBD1|TRBV15|NA
CATSQGATPTDTQYF
TGTGCCACCTCACAGGGGGCAACCCCCACAGATACGCAGTATTTT
>TRBJ1-2|NA|TRBV5-4|NA
CASSLETYGYTF
TGTGCCAGCAGCTTAGAAACATATGGCTACACCTTC
>TRBJ2-7|TRBD2|TRBV2|NA
CASSERALAGSYEQYF
TGTGCCAGCAGCGAAAGGGCCCTAGCGGGAAGCTACGAGCAGTACTTC
>TRBJ2-1|NA|TRBV4-3|NA
CASSQDAIVSAGEQFF
TGCGCCAGCAGCCAAGATGCGATAGTTAGCGCAGGTGAGCAGTTCTTC
>TRBJ2-5|TRBD2|TRBV5-4|NA
CASSLGTTKETQYF
TGTGCCAGCAGCCTGGGGACTACCAAAGAGACCCAGTACTTC
>TRBJ2-7|TRBD1|TRBV25-1|NA
CASSDTGQGYYDEQYF
TGTGCCAGCAGTGACACGGGACAGGGATATTACGACGAGCAGTACTTC
>TRBJ2-7|TRBD1|TRBV2|NA
CASSAGTGTEQYF
TGTGCCAGCAGTGCCGGGACAGGGACCGAGCAGTACTTC
>TRBJ1-5|TRBD1|TRBV5-4|NA
CASSRDRGQPQHF
TGTGCCAGCAGCCGGGACAGGGGACAGCCCCAGCATTTT
>TRBJ2-1|TRBD1|TRBV4-1|once
CASSQGQGWNEQFF
TGCGCCAGCAGCCAGGGACAGGGATGGAATGAGCAGTTCTTC
>TRBJ2-7|NA|TRBV7-5|few
CARSPRGDSSSYEQYF
TGTGCCAGAAGTCCGCGCGGGGATTCTAGCTCCTACGAGCAGTACTTC
>TRBJ2-3|NA|TRBV21-1|NA
CASSNLSTDTQYF
TGTGCCAGCAGCAACCTTAGCACAGATACGCAGTATTTT
>TRBJ1-1|TRBD1|TRBV2|once
CASSTQGADTEAFF
TGTGCCAGCAGTACACAGGGGGCGGACACTGAAGCTTTCTTT
>TRBJ2-5|NA|TRBV7-2|NA
CASSPRTGFQETQYF
TGTGCCAGCAGCCCAAGGACTGGGTTCCAAGAGACCCAGTACTTC
>TRBJ2-1|TRBD2|TRBV9|NA
CASSVDPAGKGGEQFF
TGTGCCAGCAGCGTAGATCCAGCGGGAAAGGGTGGTGAGCAGTTCTTC
>TRBJ2-3|NA|TRBV7-2|NA
CASSLGLAADTQYF
TGTGCCAGCAGCTTAGGGCTAGCCGCAGATACGCAGTATTTT
>TRBJ1-5|NA|TRBV4-1|NA
CASSPGGWTDSNQPQHF
TGCGCCAGCAGCCCGGGGGGATGGACTGATAGCAATCAGCCCCAGCATTTT
>TRBJ2-1|TRBD2|TRBV19|NA
CASTVWGGNEQFF
TGTGCCAGTACTGTTTGGGGGGGCAATGAGCAGTTCTTC
>TRBJ2-6|TRBD1|TRBV19|few
CASTDEGTGNSGANVLTF
TGTGCCAGTACCGACGAGGGGACAGGTAACTCTGGGGCCAACGTCCTGACTTTC